This TCR beta chain was recovered during a study of blood T cell repertoires in COVID-19. Study context: The United States, Italy and Spain provided the acute and convalescent COVID-19 samples. Nucleic acid was either cDNA or gDNA, and it came from T cells, B-cell-depleted T cells, or PBMCs.

The ends were cut back, 1 base at V and 4 bases at J, with 5 bases in the middle. CDR1 is SGHAT and CDR2 is FQNNGV in the germline V gene. The CDR3 spans 12 residues. Per the original methods: From reference gene primer amplification, estimates of nucleated cell counts were derived. This table comes from immunoSEQ multiplex PCR, and its TCRdb copy is limited to in-frame clones, with some not included. V, J and clone size are those of that table, while D and trimming were read from the DNA. The sample lists about 370,000 clones, 87% occurring once. Those enrolled in Seattle joined during active infection and were followed longitudinally afterward.

V and J are TRBV11-2 and TRBJ2-7; tentatively, D is TRBD1 (5 bases). The material sequenced was peripheral blood. The sequence came from a woman in her 30s with COVID-19, enrolled during active disease. The CDR3 sequence is CASSLGTYEQYF. Here the CDR3 DNA reads TGTGCCAGCAGCTTAGGGACATACGAGCAGTACTTC.